Presented here are 25 T cell receptor beta chains from one specimen sequenced in a study of CD8+ T cells in alopecia areata. Sequencing relied on a cDNA template that was reverse transcribed from extracted RNA. The assay was immunoSEQ multiplex PCR, and TCRdb's table has in-frame clones only and misses some. The sample shows approximately 150,000 clones, over 80% of them seen only once. This specimen consisted of CD8+ T cells sorted from blood, obtained at week 0. The receptor set was obtained from a human donor with alopecia areata.

The rearrangement joins TRBV5-1 to TRBJ1-1, with 10 bases fitting TRBD1. The CDR3 contains 14 residues. The trim removed 4 bases at V and 5 bases at J, leaving 5 bases unmatched. Germline V CDR1 and CDR2: SGHRS, YFSETQ. In DNA, the CDR3 is TGCGCCAGCAGCGCGGGACAGGGGATAACTGAAGCTTTCTTT. Translation gives CASSAGQGITEAFF.

The chain has TRBV28 and TRBJ2-2; D unclear. The ends were cut back, 5 bases at V and 1 base at J, with 11 bases in the middle. Germline V gene sequence: CDR1 MDHEN, CDR2 SYDVKM. The CDR3 contains 15 residues. The CDR3 protein is CASSPLEENTGELFF. In DNA form, the CDR3 reads TGTGCCAGCAGTCCCCTCGAGGAGAACACCGGGGAGCTGTTTTTT.

Written as DNA, the CDR3 is TGCGCCAGCAGACCGCGGACTAGCGGGAGTGGGAATGAGCAGTTCTTC. Protein sequence: CASRPRTSGSGNEQFF. The chain employs TRBV4-1 and TRBJ2-1; 13 positions match TRBD2. Germline assignment: CDR1 MGHRA and CDR2 YSYEKL. This CDR3 spans 16 amino acids. The V and J ends lost 6 bases and 7 bases, in that order; junction bases with no gene match: 9.

The chain uses TRBV27 and TRBJ1-1, with D tentatively TRBD1 (6 bases). The CDR3 covers 14 residues. Germline assignment: CDR1 MNHEY and CDR2 SMNVEV (reference sequence). The V and J ends lost 2 bases and 5 bases respectively, with 12 bases between them. The CDR3 sequence: CASSLPGAGTEAFF. In nucleotides, the CDR3 is TGTGCCAGCAGTTTACCAGGGGCGGGAACTGAAGCTTTCTTT.

The chain is built from TRBV4-2 and TRBJ2-1; the match to TRBD1 covers 11 bases. Germline lookup yields CDR1 LGHNA and CDR2 YNFKEQ. The trim removed 3 bases at V and 15 bases at J, leaving 10 bases unmatched. The CDR3 is 14 amino acids. The CDR3 loop reads CASSQTQPGQGVFF. The CDR3 DNA reads TGTGCCAGCAGCCAGACTCAACCGGGACAGGGGGTGTTCTTC.

The chain is built from TRBV29-1 and TRBJ2-1; TRBD2 agrees at 10 bases. The CDR3 sequence is 16 residues long. V was pared by 7 bases and J by 0 bases, with 9 bases of the junction left unmatched. CDR1 and CDR2 (germline): SQVTM, ANQGSEA. CDR3 DNA: TGCAGCGCCAAGGGCACTAGCGGGGCCTCCTACAATGAGCAGTTCTTC. Amino acid sequence: CSAKGTSGASYNEQFF.

V gene TRBV9 combines with J gene TRBJ2-1; D gene uncertain. V dropped 4 bases and J dropped 4 bases, with 15 bases sitting between them. This CDR3 spans 15 amino acids. Germline values: CDR1 SGDLS, CDR2 YYNGEE. The DNA of the CDR3 is TGTGCCAGCAGCACCAGCGTCTTGCCTTACAATGAGCAGTTCTTC. Encoded protein: CASSTSVLPYNEQFF. Combining the CDR3 with reference TRBV9 and TRBJ2-1 gives the whole variable domain DSGVTQTPKHLITATGQRVTLRCSPRSGDLSVYWYQQSLDQGLQFLIQYYNGEERAKGNILERFSAQQFPDLHSELNLSSLELGDSALYFCASSTSVLPYNEQFFGPGTRLTVL.

The chain is built from TRBV9 and TRBJ2-5; tentative D call: TRBD1 (6 bases). V was cut by 2 bases and J by 0 bases, with 11 bases left in between. Germline lookup yields CDR1 SGDLS and CDR2 YYNGEE. The CDR3 loop spans 15 amino acids. CDR3 loop: CASSVGDTYQETQYF. The CDR3 bases are TGTGCCAGCAGCGTCGGGGACACCTACCAAGAGACCCAGTACTTC.

The V gene is TRBV27, the J gene TRBJ2-5, with a weak D call TRBD2 (6 bases). Trimming pared 4 bases from V and 7 bases from J, leaving 13 bases between. The CDR3 contains 13 residues. From germline, CDR1 is MNHEY and CDR2 SMNVEV (reference sequence). The CDR3 spells CASSYRLGRTQYF. The CDR3 nucleotides read TGTGCCAGCAGTTACAGACTAGGCAGGACCCAGTACTTC.

The V gene is TRBV29-1, the J gene TRBJ2-1; D gene unclear. There are 11 residues in the CDR3. Germline values: CDR1 SQVTM, CDR2 ANQGSEA. DNA for the CDR3: TGCAGAGTCACCGTAGACAATGAGCAGTTCTTC. This gives the protein CRVTVDNEQFF.

This chain uses TRBV2 with TRBJ2-1; perhaps TRBD2 as D (6 bases). Trimming took 8 bases from V and 7 from J, leaving 12 bases between them. The CDR3 spans 12 residues. Germline V gives CDR1 SNHLY, CDR2 FYNNEI. CDR3 in amino acids: CASPTSLNEQFF. CDR3 sequence (DNA): TGTGCCAGCCCGACTAGTCTGAATGAGCAGTTCTTC.

The chain uses TRBV6-5 and TRBJ2-3; 8 bases line up with TRBD2. This CDR3 spans 16 amino acids. V was pared by 2 bases and J by 2 bases, with 6 bases of the junction left unmatched. Germline V gives CDR1 MNHEY, CDR2 SVGAGI. The CDR3 DNA sequence: TGTGCCAGCAGTTACGGTGCGGGGGGCCACACAGATACGCAGTATTTT. Residues: CASSYGAGGHTDTQYF.

The sample holds a few counts of this clone. The rearrangement uses TRBV29-1 and TRBJ2-1; D possibly corresponds to TRBD2 (6 bases). The V gene lost 7 bases and the J gene lost 1 base, with 17 bases spanning the gap. CDR1 is SQVTM and CDR2 is ANQGSEA in the germline V gene. CDR3 length: 15 amino acids. DNA of the CDR3: TGCAGCGCATCCCCCGGGACTTATTCCTACAATGAGCAGTTCTTC. It codes for CSASPGTYSYNEQFF.

This clone was seen a single time. V usage is TRBV27 and J usage is TRBJ2-7, with D possibly being TRBD2 (6 bases). CDR1 and CDR2 (germline): MNHEY, SMNVEV (reference sequence). This CDR3 has 16 residues. V was pared by 0 bases and J by 4 bases, with 16 bases between. The CDR3 spells CASSLSMGWGLYEQYF. The DNA of the CDR3 is TGTGCCAGCAGTTTATCGATGGGTTGGGGACTTTACGAGCAGTACTTC.

This clone is a singleton in its sample. The chain uses TRBV29-1 and TRBJ2-5, with 11 bases fitting TRBD2. The J call is in doubt because the DNA end fits TRBJ2-7 better. The germline gives CDR1 SQVTM, CDR2 ANQGSEA. The CDR3 contains 14 residues. This chain's CDR3 is CSVGLAGTAYEQYF. The DNA for the CDR3 is TGCAGCGTTGGACTAGCGGGGACCGCCTACGAGCAGTACTTC.

The rearrangement uses TRBV10-3 and TRBJ2-1, with 10 bases lining up with TRBD2. This CDR3 contains 13 residues. Trimming cost V 4 bases and J 10 bases; bases outside gene matches: 4. CDR1 and CDR2 (germline): ENHRY, SYGVKD. CDR3 sequence: CAISGLAGDEQFF. CDR3 bases: TGTGCCATCAGTGGACTAGCGGGCGACGAGCAGTTCTTC.

This chain links TRBV19 with TRBJ2-1; 10 bases line up with TRBD2. Germline V gene sequence: CDR1 LNHDA, CDR2 SQIVND (reference sequence). The CDR3 has 15 amino acids. Trimming cost V 3 bases and J 4 bases; bases outside gene matches: 3. CDR3 protein: CASSIGLAVYNEQFF. The CDR3 region has the DNA TGTGCCAGTAGTATTGGACTAGCGGTATACAATGAGCAGTTCTTC.

This clone was seen more than once but under ten times. The chain employs TRBV13 and TRBJ2-7; 7 nucleotides align to TRBD1. The germline CDR1 and CDR2 sequences are PRHDT and FYEKMQ (reference sequence). Trimming at V came to 3 bases and at J to 3 bases, leaving 5 bases not matched to a gene. This CDR3 region has 14 residues. This CDR3 is CASSFEGQIYEQYF. CDR3 bases: TGTGCCAGCAGCTTCGAGGGACAGATCTACGAGCAGTACTTC.

This clone was counted once. This sequence joins TRBV29-1 and TRBJ2-3, with 8 positions matching TRBD2. The CDR3 length is 18 residues. From germline, CDR1 is SQVTM and CDR2 ANQGSEA. V was pared by 3 bases and J by 0 bases, with 14 bases of the junction left unmatched. The CDR3 coding sequence is TGCAGCGTTGATTGGGGCGGGGGGCCATACCTAAGCACAGATACGCAGTATTTT. Amino acid sequence: CSVDWGGGPYLSTDTQYF.

The chain is built from TRBV15 and TRBJ1-5; D remains ambiguous. The CDR3 runs 15 residues. The germline V gene encodes CDR1 LNHNV and CDR2 YYDKDF (reference sequence). V gave up 0 bases and J gave up 7 bases, with 13 bases separating them. For the CDR3, the DNA is TGTGCCACCAGCAGAGATCGGCACCCCGGACAGCCCCAGCATTTT. Protein sequence: CATSRDRHPGQPQHF.

V is TRBV30 and J is TRBJ1-2; D is perhaps TRBD1 (5 bases). Germline V gene sequence: CDR1 GTSNPN, CDR2 SVGIG (reference sequence). The CDR3 spans 11 residues. V lost 1 base, J lost 10 bases, and 10 bases lay in between. The CDR3 here is CAWSDGGIYTF. The CDR3, as DNA: TGTGCCTGGAGTGACGGGGGAATCTACACCTTC.

The rearrangement joins TRBV19 to TRBJ2-1; D call uncertain. In germline, CDR1 is LNHDA, CDR2 SQIVND (reference sequence). The CDR3 is 14 amino acids. Trimming shortened V by 3 bases and J by 3 bases, and 9 bases separated the two germline ends. CDR3 bases: TGTGCCAGTAGTATCCTGGCCGTCTACAATGAGCAGTTCTTC. Translation gives CASSILAVYNEQFF.

This chain uses TRBV5-8 with TRBJ1-1; tentatively, D is TRBD1 (5 bases). The CDR3 spans 16 residues. V dropped 2 bases and J dropped 5 bases, with 19 bases sitting between them. Germline CDR1 reads SGHTS; CDR2 reads YDEGEE. The CDR3 DNA reads TGTGCCAGCAGCTTTGGGCAGGGCGCCAAGGAGACTGAAGCTTTCTTT. Translated: CASSFGQGAKETEAFF. Full variable domain (rest looked up from reference TRBV5-8 and TRBJ1-1): EAGVTQSPTHLIKTRGQQATLRCSPISGHTSVYWYQQALGLGLQFLLWYDEGEERNRGNFPPRFSGRQFPNYSSELNVNALELEDSALYLCASSFGQGAKETEAFFGQGTRLTVV.

The chain carries TRBV6-5 and TRBJ2-5; TRBD2 agrees at 10 bases. Germline loops: CDR1 MNHEY, CDR2 SVGAGI. Trimming at V came to 5 bases and at J to 5 bases, leaving 8 bases not matched to a gene. The CDR3 length is 15 residues. The CDR3 here is CASSATPAGGETQYF. As DNA, the CDR3 is TGTGCCAGCAGTGCGACGCCAGCGGGAGGGGAGACCCAGTACTTC.

The V and J genes are TRBV19 and TRBJ2-6, with 7 bases lining up with TRBD1. Germline-derived CDR1 and CDR2 are LNHDA and SQIVND (reference sequence). V was pared by 3 bases and J by 10 bases, with 9 bases of the junction left unmatched. This CDR3 is built from 15 residues. In nucleotides, the CDR3 is TGTGCCAGTAGTATCTGGCCAGGGGGTTATAACGTCCTGACTTTC. Its protein is CASSIWPGGYNVLTF.